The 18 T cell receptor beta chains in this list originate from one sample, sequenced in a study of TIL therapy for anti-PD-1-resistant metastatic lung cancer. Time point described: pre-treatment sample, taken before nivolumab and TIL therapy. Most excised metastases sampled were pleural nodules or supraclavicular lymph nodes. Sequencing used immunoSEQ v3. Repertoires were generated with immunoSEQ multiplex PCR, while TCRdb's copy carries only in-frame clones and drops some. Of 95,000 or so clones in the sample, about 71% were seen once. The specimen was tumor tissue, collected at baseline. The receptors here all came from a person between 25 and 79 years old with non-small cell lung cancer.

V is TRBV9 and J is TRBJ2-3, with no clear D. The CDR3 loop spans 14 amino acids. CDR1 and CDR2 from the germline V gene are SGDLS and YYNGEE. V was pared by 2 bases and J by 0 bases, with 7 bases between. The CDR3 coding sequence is TGTGCCAGCAGCGTGGGGATTAGCACAGATACGCAGTATTTT. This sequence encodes CASSVGISTDTQYF.

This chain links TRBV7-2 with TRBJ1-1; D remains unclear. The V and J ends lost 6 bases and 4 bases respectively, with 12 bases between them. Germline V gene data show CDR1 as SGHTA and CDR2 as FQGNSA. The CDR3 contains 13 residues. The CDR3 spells CASSPRVGTEAFF. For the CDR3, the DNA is TGTGCCAGCAGTCCTAGGGTGGGCACTGAAGCTTTCTTT.

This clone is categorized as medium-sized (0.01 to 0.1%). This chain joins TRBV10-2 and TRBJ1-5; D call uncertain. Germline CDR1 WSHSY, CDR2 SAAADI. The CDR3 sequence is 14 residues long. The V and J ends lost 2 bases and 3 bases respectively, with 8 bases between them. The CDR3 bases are TGCGCCAGCAGTGAGAGATCCTACAATCAGCCCCAGCATTTT. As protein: CASSERSYNQPQHF.

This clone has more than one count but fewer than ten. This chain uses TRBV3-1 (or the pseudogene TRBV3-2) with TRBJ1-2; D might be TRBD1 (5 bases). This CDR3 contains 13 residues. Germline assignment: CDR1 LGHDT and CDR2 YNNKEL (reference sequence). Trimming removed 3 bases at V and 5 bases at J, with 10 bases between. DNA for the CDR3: TGTGCCAGCAGCCAGCGGGACGGTTATGGCTACACCTTC. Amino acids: CASSQRDGYGYTF.

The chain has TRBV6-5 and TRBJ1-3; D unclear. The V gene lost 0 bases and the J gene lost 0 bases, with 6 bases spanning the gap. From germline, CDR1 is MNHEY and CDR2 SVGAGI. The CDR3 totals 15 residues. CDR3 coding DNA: TGTGCCAGCAGTTACTCGGTAAACTCTGGAAACACCATATATTTT. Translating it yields CASSYSVNSGNTIYF.

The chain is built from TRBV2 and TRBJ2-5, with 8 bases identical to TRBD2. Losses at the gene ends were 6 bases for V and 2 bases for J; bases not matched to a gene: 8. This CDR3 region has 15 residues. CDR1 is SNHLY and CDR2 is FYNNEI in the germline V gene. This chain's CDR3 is CASRGTTSGQETQYF. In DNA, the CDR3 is TGTGCCAGCAGGGGAACAACTAGCGGACAAGAGACCCAGTACTTC.

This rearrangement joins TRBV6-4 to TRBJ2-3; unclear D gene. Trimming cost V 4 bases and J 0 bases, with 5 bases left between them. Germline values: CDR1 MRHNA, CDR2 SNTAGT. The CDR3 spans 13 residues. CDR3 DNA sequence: TGTGCCAGCAGTGTTACTAGCACAGATACGCAGTATTTT. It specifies CASSVTSTDTQYF.

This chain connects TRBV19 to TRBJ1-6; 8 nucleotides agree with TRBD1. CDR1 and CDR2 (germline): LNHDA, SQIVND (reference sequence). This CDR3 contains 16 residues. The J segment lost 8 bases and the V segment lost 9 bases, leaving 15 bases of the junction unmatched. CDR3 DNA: TGTGCCAGCTCCTCGACCGGGACAGGCGGCGATTCACCCCTCCACTTT. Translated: CASSSTGTGGDSPLHF.

The CDR3 DNA reads TGTGCCAGCAGTCTCACGGCTCGGACAGCGGCCTACGAGCAGTACTTC. Translating gives CASSLTARTAAYEQYF. The rearrangement uses TRBV7-9 and TRBJ2-7; tentative D call: TRBD1 (6 bases). CDR1 is SEHNR and CDR2 is FQNEAQ in the germline V gene (reference sequence). The germline V and J ends were trimmed by 6 bases and 2 bases, with 20 bases remaining between them. The CDR3 extends over 16 amino acids.

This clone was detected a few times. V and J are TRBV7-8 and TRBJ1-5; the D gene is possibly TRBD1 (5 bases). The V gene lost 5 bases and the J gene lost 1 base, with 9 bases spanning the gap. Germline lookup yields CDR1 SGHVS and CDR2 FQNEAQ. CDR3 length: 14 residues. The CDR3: CASSRDSSNQPQHF. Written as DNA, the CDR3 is TGTGCCAGCAGCCGAGACAGCAGCAATCAGCCCCAGCATTTT.

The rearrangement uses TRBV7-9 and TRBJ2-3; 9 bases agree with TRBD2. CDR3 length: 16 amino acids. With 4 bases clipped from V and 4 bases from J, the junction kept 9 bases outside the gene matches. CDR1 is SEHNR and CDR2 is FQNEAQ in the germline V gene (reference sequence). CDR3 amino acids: CASSSGGGRAADTQYF. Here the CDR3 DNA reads TGTGCCAGCAGCTCGGGGGGCGGGAGGGCCGCAGATACGCAGTATTTT.

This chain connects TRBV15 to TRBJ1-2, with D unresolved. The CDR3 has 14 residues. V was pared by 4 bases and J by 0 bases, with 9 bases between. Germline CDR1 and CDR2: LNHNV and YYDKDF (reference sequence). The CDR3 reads CATSTRVANYGYTF. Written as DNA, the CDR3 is TGTGCCACCAGCACACGAGTGGCTAACTATGGCTACACCTTC.

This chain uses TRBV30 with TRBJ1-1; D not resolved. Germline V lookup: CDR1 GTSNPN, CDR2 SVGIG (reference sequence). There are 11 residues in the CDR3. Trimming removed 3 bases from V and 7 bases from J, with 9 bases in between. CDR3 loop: CAWRLGYEAFF. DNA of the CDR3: TGTGCCTGGAGACTAGGGTATGAAGCTTTCTTT.

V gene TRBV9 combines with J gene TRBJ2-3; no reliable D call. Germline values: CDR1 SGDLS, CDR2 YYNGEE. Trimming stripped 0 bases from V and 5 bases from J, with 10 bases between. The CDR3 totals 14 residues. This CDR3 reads CASSVGGAQDTQYF. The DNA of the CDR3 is TGTGCCAGCAGCGTAGGTGGCGCCCAAGATACGCAGTATTTT.

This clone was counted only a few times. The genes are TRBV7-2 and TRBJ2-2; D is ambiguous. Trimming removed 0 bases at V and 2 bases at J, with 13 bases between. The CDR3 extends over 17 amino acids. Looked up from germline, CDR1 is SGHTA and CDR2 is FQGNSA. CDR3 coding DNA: TGTGCCAGCAGCTTAGCTCTAGTTCAACGAAACACCGGGGAGCTGTTTTTT. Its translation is CASSLALVQRNTGELFF. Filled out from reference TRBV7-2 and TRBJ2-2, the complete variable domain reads GAGVSQSPSNKVTEKGKDVELRCDPISGHTALYWYRQSLGQGLEFLIYFQGNSAPDKSGLPSDRFSAERTGGSVSTLTIQRTQQEDSAVYLCASSLALVQRNTGELFFGEGSRLTVL.

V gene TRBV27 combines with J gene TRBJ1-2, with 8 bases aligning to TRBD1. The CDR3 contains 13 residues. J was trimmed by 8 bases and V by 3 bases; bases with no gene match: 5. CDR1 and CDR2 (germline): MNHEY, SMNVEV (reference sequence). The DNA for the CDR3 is TGTGCCAGCAGTTTGACAGGGGTGTGGGGCTACACCTTC. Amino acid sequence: CASSLTGVWGYTF.

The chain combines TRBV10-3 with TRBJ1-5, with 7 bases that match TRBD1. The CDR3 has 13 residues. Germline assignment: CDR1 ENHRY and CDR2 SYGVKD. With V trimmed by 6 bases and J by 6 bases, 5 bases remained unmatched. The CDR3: CAISTGEVQPQHF. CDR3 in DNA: TGTGCCATCAGCACAGGGGAGGTTCAGCCCCAGCATTTT.

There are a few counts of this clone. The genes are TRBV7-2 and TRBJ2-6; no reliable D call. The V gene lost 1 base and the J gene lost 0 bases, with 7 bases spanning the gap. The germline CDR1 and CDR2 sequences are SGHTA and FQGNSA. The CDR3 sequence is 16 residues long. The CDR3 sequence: CASSLVRFSGANVLTF. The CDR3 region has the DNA TGTGCCAGCAGCTTAGTCCGCTTCTCTGGGGCCAACGTCCTGACTTTC.